This T cell receptor beta chain appears in the sequencing data of a study of T cell repertoires in cytomegalovirus infection. This clonotype was counted only a few times. Its matching antigen is unknown. MiXCR, applied by TCRdb to the reads, yields one record per CDR3 protein. Of approximately 990,000 distinct CDR3 sequences listed, 25% to 40% are singletons. The CDR3 consists of 17 residues. Trimming removed 4 bases at V and 1 base at J, with 16 bases between. The germline gives CDR1 SGHDN, CDR2 FVKESK. The material was cultured CD8+ T cells from PBMCs, obtained from culture after CMV antigen stimulation. The V gene is TRBV14, the J gene TRBJ1-4; a possible D gene is TRBD1 (6 bases). The clonotype originates from a human donor in good health (CMV status not recorded). Some clones in this sample may be carry-over from other donors' samples. The CDR3 here is CASSLPQGRETNEKLFF. The CDR3 nucleotides read TGTGCCAGCAGCCTGCCCCAGGGGCGAGAAACTAATGAAAAACTGTTTTTT.